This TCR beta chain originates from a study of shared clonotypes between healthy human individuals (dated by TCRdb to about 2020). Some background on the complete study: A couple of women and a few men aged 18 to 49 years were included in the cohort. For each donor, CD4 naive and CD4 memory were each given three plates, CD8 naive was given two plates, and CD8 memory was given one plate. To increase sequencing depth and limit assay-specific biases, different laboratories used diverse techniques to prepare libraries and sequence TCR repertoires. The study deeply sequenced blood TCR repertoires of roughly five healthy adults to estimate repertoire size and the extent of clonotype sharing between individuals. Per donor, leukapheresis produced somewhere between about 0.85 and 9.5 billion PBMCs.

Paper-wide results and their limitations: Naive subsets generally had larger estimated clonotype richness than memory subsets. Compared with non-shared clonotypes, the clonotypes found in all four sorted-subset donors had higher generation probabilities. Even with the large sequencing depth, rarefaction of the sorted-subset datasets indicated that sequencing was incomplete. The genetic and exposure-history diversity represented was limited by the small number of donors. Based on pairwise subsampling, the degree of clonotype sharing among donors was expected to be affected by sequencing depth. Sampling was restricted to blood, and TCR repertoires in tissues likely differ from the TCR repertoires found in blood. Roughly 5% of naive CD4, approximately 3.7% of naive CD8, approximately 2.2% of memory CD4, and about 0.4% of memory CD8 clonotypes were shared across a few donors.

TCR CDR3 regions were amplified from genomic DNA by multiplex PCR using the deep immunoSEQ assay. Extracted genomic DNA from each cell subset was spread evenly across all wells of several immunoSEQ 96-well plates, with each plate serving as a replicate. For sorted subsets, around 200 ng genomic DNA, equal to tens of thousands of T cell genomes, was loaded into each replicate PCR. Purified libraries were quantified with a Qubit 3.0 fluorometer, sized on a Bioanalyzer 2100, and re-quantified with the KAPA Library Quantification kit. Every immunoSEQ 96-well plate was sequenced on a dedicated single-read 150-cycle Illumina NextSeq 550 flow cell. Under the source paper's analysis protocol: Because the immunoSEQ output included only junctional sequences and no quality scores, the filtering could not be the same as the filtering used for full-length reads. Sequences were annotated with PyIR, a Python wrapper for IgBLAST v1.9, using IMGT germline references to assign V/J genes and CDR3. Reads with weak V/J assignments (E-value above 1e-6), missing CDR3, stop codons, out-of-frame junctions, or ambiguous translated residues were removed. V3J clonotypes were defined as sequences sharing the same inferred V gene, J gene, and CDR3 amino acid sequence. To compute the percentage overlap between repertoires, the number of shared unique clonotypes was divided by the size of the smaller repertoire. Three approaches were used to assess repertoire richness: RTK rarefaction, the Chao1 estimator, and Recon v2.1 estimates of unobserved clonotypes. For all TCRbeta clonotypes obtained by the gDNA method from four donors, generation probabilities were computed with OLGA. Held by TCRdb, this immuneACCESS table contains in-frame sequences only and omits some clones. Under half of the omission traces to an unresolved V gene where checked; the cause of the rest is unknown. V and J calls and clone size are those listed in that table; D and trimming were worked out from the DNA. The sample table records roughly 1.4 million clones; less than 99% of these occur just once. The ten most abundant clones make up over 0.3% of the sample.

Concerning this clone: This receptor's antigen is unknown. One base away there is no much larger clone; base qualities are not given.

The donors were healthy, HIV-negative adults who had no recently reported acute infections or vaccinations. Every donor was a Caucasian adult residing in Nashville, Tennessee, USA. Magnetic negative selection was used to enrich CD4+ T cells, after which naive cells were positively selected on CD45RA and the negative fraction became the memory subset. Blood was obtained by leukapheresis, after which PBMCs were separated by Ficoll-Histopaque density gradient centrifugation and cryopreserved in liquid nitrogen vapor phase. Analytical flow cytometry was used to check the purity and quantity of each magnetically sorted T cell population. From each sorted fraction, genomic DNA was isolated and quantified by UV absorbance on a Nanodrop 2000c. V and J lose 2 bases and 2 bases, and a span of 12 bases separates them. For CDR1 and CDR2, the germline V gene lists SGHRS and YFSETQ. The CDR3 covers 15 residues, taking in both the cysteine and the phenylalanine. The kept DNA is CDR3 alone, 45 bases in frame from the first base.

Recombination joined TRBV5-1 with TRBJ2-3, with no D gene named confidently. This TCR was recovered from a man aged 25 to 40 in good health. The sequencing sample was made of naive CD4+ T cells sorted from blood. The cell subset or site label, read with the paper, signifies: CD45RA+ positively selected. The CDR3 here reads CASSFTLLTTDTQYF. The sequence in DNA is TGCGCCAGCAGCTTCACCTTGCTGACCACAGATACGCAGTATTTT.